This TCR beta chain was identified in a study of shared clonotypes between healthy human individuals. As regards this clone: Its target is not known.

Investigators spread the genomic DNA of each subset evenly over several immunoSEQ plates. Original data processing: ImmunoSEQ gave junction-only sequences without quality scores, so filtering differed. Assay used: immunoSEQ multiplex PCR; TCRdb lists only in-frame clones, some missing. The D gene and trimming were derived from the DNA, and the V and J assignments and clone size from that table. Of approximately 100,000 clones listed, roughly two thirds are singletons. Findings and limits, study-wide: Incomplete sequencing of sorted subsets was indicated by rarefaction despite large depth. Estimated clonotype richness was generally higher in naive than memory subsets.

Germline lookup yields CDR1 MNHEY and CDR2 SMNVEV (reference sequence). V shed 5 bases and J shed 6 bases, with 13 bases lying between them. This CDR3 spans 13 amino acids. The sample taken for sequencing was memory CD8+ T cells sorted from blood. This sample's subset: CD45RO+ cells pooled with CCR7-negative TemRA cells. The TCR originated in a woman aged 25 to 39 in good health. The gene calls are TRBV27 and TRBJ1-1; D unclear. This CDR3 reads CASSQASYSEAFF. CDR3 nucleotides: TGTGCCAGCAGTCAAGCATCCTATTCTGAAGCTTTCTTT.